The sequence of this T cell receptor beta chain was determined in a study of T cells in Graves' hyperthyroidism and ophthalmopathy. Findings and caveats of the study: Blood samples included most of the expanded thyroid clonotypes exceeding 0.001. The model identified upcoming ophthalmopathy a median about 7.1 months ahead of onset.

This clonotype was picked up many times. Its antigen remains unidentified. Ophthalmopathy patients showed a Clinical Activity Score of at least 3, NOSPECS grade of at least 4 and duration under 3 months. Diagnosis relied on clinical symptoms, serum thyroxine and TRAb, thyroid ultrasound and orbital computed tomography. RNA transcripts gave rise to amplified TCR beta CDR3 regions. A set of HTBI primers served as the primers for a first-round RT-PCR of the TCR CDR3. A single record per CDR3 protein comes from TCRdb applying MiXCR to the multiplex PCR reads. The repertoire holds 400,000 to 500,000 distinct CDR3 sequences, with 14% to 15% as singletons. Germline V lookup: CDR1 SGDLS, CDR2 YYNGEE. Unmatched junction bases numbered 5, after V lost 4 bases and J lost 6 bases. The CDR3 length is 15 residues.

The sequenced sample consisted of blood. The chain links TRBV9 to TRBJ2-7; the match to TRBD2 covers 15 bases. This sequence was found in a man aged 18-30 years with Graves' ophthalmopathy. The CDR3 protein is CASSSGLAGGSEQYF. CDR3 nucleotide sequence: TGTGCCAGCAGCTCGGGACTAGCGGGGGGTAGCGAGCAGTACTTC.